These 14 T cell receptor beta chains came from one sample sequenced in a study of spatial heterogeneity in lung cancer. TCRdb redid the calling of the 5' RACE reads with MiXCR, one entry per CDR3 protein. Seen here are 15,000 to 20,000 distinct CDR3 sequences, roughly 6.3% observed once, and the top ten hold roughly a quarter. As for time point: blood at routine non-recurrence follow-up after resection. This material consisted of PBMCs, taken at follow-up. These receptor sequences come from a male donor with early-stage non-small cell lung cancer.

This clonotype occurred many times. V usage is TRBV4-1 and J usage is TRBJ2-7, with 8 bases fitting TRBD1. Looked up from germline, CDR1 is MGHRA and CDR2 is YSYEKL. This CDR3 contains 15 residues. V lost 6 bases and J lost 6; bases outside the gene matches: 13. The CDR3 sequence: CASRNGTGVRREQYF. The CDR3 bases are TGCGCCAGCAGGAACGGGACAGGCGTCCGTCGCGAGCAGTACTTC.

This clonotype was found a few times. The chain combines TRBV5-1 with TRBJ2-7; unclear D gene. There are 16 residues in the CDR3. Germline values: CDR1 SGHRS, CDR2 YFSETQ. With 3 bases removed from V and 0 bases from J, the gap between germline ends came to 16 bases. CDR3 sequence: CASSSVPLGNSYEQYF. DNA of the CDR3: TGCGCCAGCAGCTCAGTTCCCTTGGGGAACTCCTACGAGCAGTACTTC.

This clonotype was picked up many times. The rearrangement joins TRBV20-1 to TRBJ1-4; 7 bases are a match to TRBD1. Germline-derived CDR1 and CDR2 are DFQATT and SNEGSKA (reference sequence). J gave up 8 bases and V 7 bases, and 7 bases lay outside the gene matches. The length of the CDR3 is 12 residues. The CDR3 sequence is CSVRGRGEKLFF. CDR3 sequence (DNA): TGCAGTGTGAGAGGCAGGGGGGAAAAACTGTTTTTT.

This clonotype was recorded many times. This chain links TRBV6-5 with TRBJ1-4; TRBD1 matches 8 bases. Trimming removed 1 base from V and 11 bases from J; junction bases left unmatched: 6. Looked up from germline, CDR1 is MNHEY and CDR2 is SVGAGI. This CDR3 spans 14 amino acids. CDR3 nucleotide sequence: TGTGCCAGCAGTTACTGGCAGGGGGCGAGGAAACTGTTTTTT. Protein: CASSYWQGARKLFF.

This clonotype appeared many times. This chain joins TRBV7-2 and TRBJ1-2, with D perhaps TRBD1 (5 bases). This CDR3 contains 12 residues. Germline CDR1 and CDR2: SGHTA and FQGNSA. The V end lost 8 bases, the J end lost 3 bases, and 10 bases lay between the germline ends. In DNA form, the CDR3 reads TGTGCCAGCCGGGGGGATGACTATGGCTACACCTTC. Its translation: CASRGDDYGYTF.

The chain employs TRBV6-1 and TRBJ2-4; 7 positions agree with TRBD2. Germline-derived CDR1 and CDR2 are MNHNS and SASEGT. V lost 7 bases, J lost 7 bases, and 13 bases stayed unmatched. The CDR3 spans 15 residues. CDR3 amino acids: CASTRSAGEGNIQYF. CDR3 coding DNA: TGTGCCAGCACTCGTTCGGCGGGAGAGGGTAACATTCAGTACTTC.

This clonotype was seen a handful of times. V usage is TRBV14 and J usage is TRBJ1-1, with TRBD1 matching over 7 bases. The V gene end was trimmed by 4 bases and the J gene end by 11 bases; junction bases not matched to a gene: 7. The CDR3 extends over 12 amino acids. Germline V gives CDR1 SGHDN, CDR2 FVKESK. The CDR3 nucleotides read TGTGCCAGCAGCCCGACAGGGCCAGGGGCTTTCTTT. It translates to CASSPTGPGAFF.

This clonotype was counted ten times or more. The CDR3, as DNA: TGTGCCAGCAGCGTAGGCCAGCAAGAGACCCAGTACTTC. This gives the protein CASSVGQQETQYF. J is TRBJ2-5 and V is TRBV9, with D unclear. The V end lost 0 bases, the J end lost 2 bases, and 5 bases lay between the germline ends. The CDR3 has 13 residues. Germline CDR1 is SGDLS and CDR2 is YYNGEE.

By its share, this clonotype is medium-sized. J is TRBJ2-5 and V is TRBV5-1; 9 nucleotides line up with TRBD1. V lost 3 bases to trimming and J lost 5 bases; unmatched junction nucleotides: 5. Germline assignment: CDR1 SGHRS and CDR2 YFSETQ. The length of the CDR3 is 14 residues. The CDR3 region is CASSSGTGRETQYF. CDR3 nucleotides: TGCGCCAGCAGCTCCGGGACAGGGCGTGAGACCCAGTACTTC.

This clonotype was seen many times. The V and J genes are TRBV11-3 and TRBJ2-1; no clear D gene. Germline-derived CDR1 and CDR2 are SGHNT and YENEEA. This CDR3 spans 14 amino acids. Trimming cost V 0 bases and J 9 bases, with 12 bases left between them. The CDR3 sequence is CASSLDPMSGEQFF. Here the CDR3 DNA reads TGTGCCAGCAGCTTAGATCCAATGTCGGGTGAGCAGTTCTTC. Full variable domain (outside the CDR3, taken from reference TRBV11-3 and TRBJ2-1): EAGVVQSPRYKIIEKKQPVAFWCNPISGHNTLYWYLQNLGQGPELLIRYENEEAVDDSQLPKDRFSAERLKGVDSTLKIQPAELGDSAVYLCASSLDPMSGEQFFGPGTRLTVL.

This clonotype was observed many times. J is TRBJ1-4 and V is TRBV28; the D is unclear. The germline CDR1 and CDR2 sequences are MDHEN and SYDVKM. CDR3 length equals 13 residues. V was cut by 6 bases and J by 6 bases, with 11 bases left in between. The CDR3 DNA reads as TGTGCCAGCAGCCCAAGAGGGCATGAAAAACTGTTTTTT. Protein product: CASSPRGHEKLFF.

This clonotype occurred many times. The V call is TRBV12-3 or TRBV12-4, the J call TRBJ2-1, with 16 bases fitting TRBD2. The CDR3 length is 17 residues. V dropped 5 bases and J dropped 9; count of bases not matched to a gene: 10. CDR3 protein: CASSLAGTSGRGAEQFF. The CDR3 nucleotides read TGTGCCAGCAGTCTGGCCGGGACTAGCGGGAGGGGGGCTGAGCAGTTCTTC.

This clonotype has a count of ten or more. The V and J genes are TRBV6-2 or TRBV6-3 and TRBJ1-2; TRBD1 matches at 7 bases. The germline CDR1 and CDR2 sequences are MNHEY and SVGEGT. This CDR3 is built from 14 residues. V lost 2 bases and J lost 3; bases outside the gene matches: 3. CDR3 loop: CASSYRDSYYGYTF. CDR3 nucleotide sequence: TGTGCCAGCAGTTACCGGGACAGTTACTATGGCTACACCTTC.

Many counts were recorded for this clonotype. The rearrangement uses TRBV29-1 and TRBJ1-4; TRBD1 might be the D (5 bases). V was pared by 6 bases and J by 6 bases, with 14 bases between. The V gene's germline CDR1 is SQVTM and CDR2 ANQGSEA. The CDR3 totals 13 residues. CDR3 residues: CSVGRGRDEKLFF. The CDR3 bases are TGCAGCGTCGGGAGGGGCCGGGATGAAAAACTGTTTTTT.